The following is a T cell receptor (beta chain) sequence with its context. Survey-level immunoSEQ v3.0 assays were run. Sequencing used immunoSEQ multiplex PCR; TCRdb keeps in-frame clones, though not all of them. Among fewer than 8,000 clones listed, almost 75% were seen once. This entry is derived from a study of long-term antiretroviral therapy in people with HIV. The CDR3 extends over 15 amino acids. The germline V and J ends were trimmed by 6 bases and 6 bases, with 17 bases remaining between them. Germline CDR1 and CDR2: LNHDA and SQIVND (reference sequence). Samples held about 0.85-10 million cryopreserved PBMC, and DNA extraction followed.

This TCR came from a man in his forties or fifties with HIV. The chain is built from TRBV19 and TRBJ2-2; D not resolved. The sample was unsorted PBMCs, taken 0.2 years after starting antiretroviral therapy. The chain's CDR3 is CASRALGLPAGELFF. DNA for the CDR3: TGTGCCAGTAGGGCCCTGGGTCTACCAGCCGGGGAGCTGTTTTTT.